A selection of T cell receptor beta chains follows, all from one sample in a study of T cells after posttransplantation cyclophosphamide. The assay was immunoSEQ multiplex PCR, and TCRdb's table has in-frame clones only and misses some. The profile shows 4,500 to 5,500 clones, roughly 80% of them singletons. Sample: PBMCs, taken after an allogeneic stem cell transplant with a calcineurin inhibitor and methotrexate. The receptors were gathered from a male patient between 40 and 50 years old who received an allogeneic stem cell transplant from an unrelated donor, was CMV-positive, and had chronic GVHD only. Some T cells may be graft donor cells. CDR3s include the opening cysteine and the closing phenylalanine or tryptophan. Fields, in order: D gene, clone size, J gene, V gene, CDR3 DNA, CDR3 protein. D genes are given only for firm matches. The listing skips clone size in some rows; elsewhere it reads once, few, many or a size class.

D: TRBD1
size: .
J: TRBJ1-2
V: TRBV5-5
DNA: TGTGCCAGCAGAGACCAGGGGGCCTCGATTTATGGCTACACCTTC
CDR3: CASRDQGASIYGYTF

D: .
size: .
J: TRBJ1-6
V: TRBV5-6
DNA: TGTGCCAGCAGCTTGGCCCGGGATTCACCCCTCCACTTT
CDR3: CASSLARDSPLHF

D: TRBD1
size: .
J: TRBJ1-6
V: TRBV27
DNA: TGTGCCAGCACTATCCGGGCCGGACAGGGCAATTCACCCCTCCACTTT
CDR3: CASTIRAGQGNSPLHF

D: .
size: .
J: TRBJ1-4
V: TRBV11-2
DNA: TGTGCCAGCAGCCCTGGGAGGAGGGTGGGTGAAAAACTGTTTTTT
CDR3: CASSPGRRVGEKLFF

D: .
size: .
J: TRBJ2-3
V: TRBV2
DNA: TGTGCCAGCGCACCAGTCACAGATACGCAGTATTTT
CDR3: CASAPVTDTQYF

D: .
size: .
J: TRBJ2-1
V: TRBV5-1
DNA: TGCGCCAGCGTAGGGGGTCAAAGTGGCAATGAGCAGTTCTTC
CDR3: CASVGGQSGNEQFF

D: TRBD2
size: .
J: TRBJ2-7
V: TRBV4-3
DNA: TGCGCCAGCAGCCAAGAGTGGCGGGGGACTTACGAGCAGTACTTC
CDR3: CASSQEWRGTYEQYF

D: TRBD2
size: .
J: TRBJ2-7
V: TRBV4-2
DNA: TGTGCCAGCAGCCCGTGGGCTAGCGGTTACTACGAGCAGTACTTC
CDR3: CASSPWASGYYEQYF

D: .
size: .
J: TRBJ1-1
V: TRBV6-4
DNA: TGTGCCAGCGTCAAAACTGAAGCTTTCTTT
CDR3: CASVKTEAFF

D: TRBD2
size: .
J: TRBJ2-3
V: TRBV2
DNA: TGTGCCAGCAGGGGGACTAGCGGGCTTGCAGATACGCAGTATTTT
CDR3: CASRGTSGLADTQYF

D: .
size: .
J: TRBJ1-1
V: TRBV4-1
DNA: TGCGCCAGCAATATGGGGCCTTGGAACACTGAAGCTTTCTTT
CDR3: CASNMGPWNTEAFF

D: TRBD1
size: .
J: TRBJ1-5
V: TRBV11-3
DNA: TGTGCCAGTACGATCAGGGGGCTGAATCAGCCCCAGCATTTT
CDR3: CASTIRGLNQPQHF

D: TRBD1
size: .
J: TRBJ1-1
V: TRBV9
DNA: TGTGCCAGCAGCAAACTAACAGGGGTGGCCACTGAAGCTTTCTTT
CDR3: CASSKLTGVATEAFF

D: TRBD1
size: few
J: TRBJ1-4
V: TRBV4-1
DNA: TGCGCCAGCAGCGCGGGGCAGGGGGGTGAAAAACTGTTTTTT
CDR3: CASSAGQGGEKLFF

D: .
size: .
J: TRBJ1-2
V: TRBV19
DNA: TGTGCCAGTAGTCCTGGCAGTTTTATGAGGAGGACCTTC
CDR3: CASSPGSFMRRTF

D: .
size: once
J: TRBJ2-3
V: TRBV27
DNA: TGTGCCAGCAGTTCAGATACAGGGTGGGATACGCAGTATTTT
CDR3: CASSSDTGWDTQYF

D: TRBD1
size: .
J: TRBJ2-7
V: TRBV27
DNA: TGTGCCAGCAGCGACAGGGGGCCTGCCTACGAGCAGTACTTC
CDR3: CASSDRGPAYEQYF

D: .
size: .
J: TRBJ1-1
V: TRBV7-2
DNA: TGTGCCAGCAGCTTAATAAGGGGAGGGAACACTGAAGCTTTCTTT
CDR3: CASSLIRGGNTEAFF

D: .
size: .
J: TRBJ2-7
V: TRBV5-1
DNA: TGCGCCAGCAGCTTGGATGGTATAGCGGCGGGGCAGTACTTC
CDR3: CASSLDGIAAGQYF

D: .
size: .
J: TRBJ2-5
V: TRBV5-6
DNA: TGTGCCAGCAGCTCCCCTCGGGGGCAAGAGACCCAGTACTTC
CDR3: CASSSPRGQETQYF

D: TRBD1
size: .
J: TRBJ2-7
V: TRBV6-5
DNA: TGTGCCAGCAGCACAGGGGGCCCCTTCGACGAGCAGTACTTC
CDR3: CASSTGGPFDEQYF

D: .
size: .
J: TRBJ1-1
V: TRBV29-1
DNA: TGCAGCGTCGGACAGTTGAACACTGAAGCTTTCTTT
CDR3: CSVGQLNTEAFF

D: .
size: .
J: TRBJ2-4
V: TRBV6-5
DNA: TGTGCCACATCCCGGCCCGGGATGGTTGACATTCAGTACTTC
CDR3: CATSRPGMVDIQYF

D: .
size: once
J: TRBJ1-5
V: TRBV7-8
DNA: TGTGCCAGCAGCTCAGGGAGGGCGTATCAGCCCCAGCATTTT
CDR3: CASSSGRAYQPQHF

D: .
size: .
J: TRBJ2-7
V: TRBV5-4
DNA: TGTGCCAGCAGCTATACAGGGACCGTCTACGAGCAGTACTTC
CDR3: CASSYTGTVYEQYF

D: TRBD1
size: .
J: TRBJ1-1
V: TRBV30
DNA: TGTGCCTGGCAAAGGGCGGCAGGGGGCTTCACTGAAGCTTTCTTT
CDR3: CAWQRAAGGFTEAFF

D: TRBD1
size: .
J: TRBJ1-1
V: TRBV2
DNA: TGTGCCAGCAGAAATACAGGGGGCGGTCGAGCTTTCTTT
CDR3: CASRNTGGGRAFF

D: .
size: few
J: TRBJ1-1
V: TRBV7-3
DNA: TGTGCCAGCAGCTGGACAGTGAACACTGAAGCTTTCTTT
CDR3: CASSWTVNTEAFF

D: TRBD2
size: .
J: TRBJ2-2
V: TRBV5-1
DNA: TGCGCCAGCAGCCGGGAGAGCGGGAGGGCCAGTGGTGTGCTGTTTTTT
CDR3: CASSRESGRASGVLFF

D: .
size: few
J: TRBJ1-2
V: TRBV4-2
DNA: TGTGCCAGCAGCCAAGAAGTCTCAGGGCAAAATGGCTACACCTTC
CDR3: CASSQEVSGQNGYTF

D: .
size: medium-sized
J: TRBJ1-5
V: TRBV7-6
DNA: TGTGCCAGCAGCCACGGAGGGGGGGGACAGCCCCAGCATTTT
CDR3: CASSHGGGGQPQHF

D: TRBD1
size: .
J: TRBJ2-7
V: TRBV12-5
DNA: TGTGCTAGTGGTTTGGACCGGACAGGTCCAGAGTACGAGCAGTACTTC
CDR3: CASGLDRTGPEYEQYF

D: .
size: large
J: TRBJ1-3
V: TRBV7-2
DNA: TGTGCCAGCAGCTTAGCGGGGCTTGGTACTGGAAACACCATATATTTT
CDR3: CASSLAGLGTGNTIYF

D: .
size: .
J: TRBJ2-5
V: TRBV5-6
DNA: TGTGCCAGCAGCTTGACTAGATCCGGAGAGACCCAGTACTTC
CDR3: CASSLTRSGETQYF

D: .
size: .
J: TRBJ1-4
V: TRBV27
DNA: TGTGCCAGCAGTTCGCAGGAGGGGAGTAATGAAAAACTGTTTTTT
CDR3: CASSSQEGSNEKLFF

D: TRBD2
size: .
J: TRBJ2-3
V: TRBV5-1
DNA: TGCGCCAGCAGCTTCGGGACTAGCGGGGGGACAGATACGCAGTATTTT
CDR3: CASSFGTSGGTDTQYF

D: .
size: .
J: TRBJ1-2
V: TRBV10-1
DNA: TGCGCCAGCAGTGGACCAGGGAACTATGGCTACACCTTC
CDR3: CASSGPGNYGYTF

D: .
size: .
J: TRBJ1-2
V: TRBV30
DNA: TGTGCCTGGAGTAATACAGGGTATGGCTACACCTTC
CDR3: CAWSNTGYGYTF

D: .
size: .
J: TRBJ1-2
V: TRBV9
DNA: TGTGCCAGCAGCGTAGATACAGGGTATGGCTACACCTTC
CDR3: CASSVDTGYGYTF

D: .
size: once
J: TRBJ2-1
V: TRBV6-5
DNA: TGTGCCAGCAGTTACGGCAGGCTCCTAAATGAGCAGTTCTTC
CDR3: CASSYGRLLNEQFF

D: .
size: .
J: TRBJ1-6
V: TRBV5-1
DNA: TGCGCCAGCAGCTTGGAGCCGAGTTCACCCCTCCACTTT
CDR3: CASSLEPSSPLHF

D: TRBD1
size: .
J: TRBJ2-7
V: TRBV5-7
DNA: TGTGCCAGCAGCTTGGGGACAGGGATCCACGAGCAGTACTTC
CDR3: CASSLGTGIHEQYF